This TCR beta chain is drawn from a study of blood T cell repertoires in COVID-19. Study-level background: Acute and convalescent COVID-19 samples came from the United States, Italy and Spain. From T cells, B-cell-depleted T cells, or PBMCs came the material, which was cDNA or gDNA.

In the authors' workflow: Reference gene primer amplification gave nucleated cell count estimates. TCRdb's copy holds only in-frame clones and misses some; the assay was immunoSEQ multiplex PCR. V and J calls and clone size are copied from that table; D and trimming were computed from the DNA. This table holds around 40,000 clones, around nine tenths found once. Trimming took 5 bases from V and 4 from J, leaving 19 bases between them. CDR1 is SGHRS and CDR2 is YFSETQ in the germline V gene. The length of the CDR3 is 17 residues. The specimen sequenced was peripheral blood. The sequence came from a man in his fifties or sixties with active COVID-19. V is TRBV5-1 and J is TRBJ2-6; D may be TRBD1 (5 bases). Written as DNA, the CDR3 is TGCGCCAGCAGTTTTACAGGCAGGGCGCGGGGGGCCAACGTCCTGACTTTC. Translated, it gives CASSFTGRARGANVLTF.